This T cell receptor (beta chain) was profiled in a study of molecular identifiers for immune sequencing clone quantification. Study-level background: For replicates, RNA isolated from roughly 21,000 or 96,000 naive CD8 cells was divided into five portions, of which four were sequenced.

Library preparation followed earlier protocols using designated TCR primers. TCRdb analysed the PCR reads with MiXCR anew, one entry per CDR3 protein. The sample includes tens of thousands of distinct CDR3 sequences, more than 35% seen only once; the top ten take 3.5% to 4%. This clonotype was counted a few times. Its antigen is unidentified. Notes on the study in general: Spiked TCR RNA from one Jurkat cell reportedly showed up when mixed among 800,000 to 1,000,000 naive cells. Sizes of clones that are highly expanded could be underestimated (if identical TCR molecules share a barcode).

Germline lookup yields CDR1 LNHDA and CDR2 SQIVND (reference sequence). There are 15 residues in the CDR3. Trimming pared 1 base from V and 3 bases from J, leaving 10 bases between. The chain has TRBV19 and TRBJ2-1, with D perhaps matching TRBD2 (6 bases). The sequencing sample was made of naive CD8+ T cells from blood, with Jurkat cell RNA spiked in. Subset given: FACS-sorted CD8+CD4-CCR7+CD45RA+ naive T cells. This sequence was found in a human donor in good health. Some libraries in this study had Jurkat cell RNA spiked in. This chain's CDR3 is CASSIAGAYYNEQFF. The CDR3 DNA is TGTGCCAGTAGTATAGCGGGAGCCTACTACAATGAGCAGTTCTTC.